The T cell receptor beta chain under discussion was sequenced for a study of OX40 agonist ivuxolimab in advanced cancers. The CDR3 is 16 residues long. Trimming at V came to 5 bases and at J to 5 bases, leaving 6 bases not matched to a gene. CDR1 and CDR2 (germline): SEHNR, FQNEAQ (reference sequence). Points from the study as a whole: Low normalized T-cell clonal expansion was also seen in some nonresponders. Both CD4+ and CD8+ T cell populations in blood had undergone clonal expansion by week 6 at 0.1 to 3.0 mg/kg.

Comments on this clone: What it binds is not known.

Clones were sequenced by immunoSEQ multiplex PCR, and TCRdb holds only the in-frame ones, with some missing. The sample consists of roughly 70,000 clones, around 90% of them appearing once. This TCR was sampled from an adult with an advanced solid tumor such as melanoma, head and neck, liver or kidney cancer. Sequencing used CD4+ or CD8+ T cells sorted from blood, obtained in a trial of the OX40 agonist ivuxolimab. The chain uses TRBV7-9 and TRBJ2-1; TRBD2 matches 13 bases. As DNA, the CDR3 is TGTGCCAGCAGCATGACTAGCGGGGGGTTCCACAATGAGCAGTTCTTC. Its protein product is CASSMTSGGFHNEQFF.